The next 11 T cell receptor beta chains were all read from a single sample in a study of T-cell reconstitution after alpha-beta-depleted transplantation in children. The authors prepared the TCRbeta library with unique molecular identifiers. TCRdb reprocessed the PCR reads via MiXCR and lists one record per CDR3 protein. The sample shows approximately 400,000 distinct CDR3 sequences, around 9.9% of them seen only once. The sample in question was PBMCs from the stem cell graft donor, obtained from the stem cell graft. The receptor set was obtained from a human donor who donated a stem cell graft to a child with acute myeloid leukemia.

V gene TRBV5-1 combines with J gene TRBJ2-5, with TRBD1 matching 8 bases. Germline CDR1 reads SGHRS; CDR2 reads YFSETQ. The length of the CDR3 is 15 residues. J gave up 5 bases and V 4 bases, and 10 bases lay outside the gene matches. For the CDR3, the DNA is TGCGCCAGCAGCGGGATCGACAGGGGCGGGGAGACCCAGTACTTC. Translated: CASSGIDRGGETQYF.

This clonotype was observed many times. The rearrangement links TRBV4-2 to TRBJ2-1; TRBD2 agrees at 13 bases. Germline lookup yields CDR1 LGHNA and CDR2 YNFKEQ. V gave up 0 bases and J gave up 5 bases; unmatched junction bases: 4. The CDR3 runs 17 residues. CDR3 bases: TGTGCCAGCAGCCAAGATGGGACTAGCGGGACCCACAATGAGCAGTTCTTC. This gives the protein CASSQDGTSGTHNEQFF.

V and J are TRBV20-1 and TRBJ2-5; TRBD1 is a possible D gene (5 bases). CDR1 and CDR2 from the germline V gene are DFQATT and SNEGSKA (reference sequence). This CDR3 is built from 15 residues. V lost 0 bases to trimming and J lost 3 bases, with 14 bases between them. CDR3 bases: TGCAGTGCTAGAGATACCTACAGGAAAGAAGAGACCCAGTACTTC. This gives the protein CSARDTYRKEETQYF.

The V and J genes are TRBV20-1 and TRBJ1-3; TRBD1 is a possible D gene (6 bases). Deletions cut 3 bases from V and 4 bases from J, with 13 bases between. The germline V gene has CDR1 DFQATT and CDR2 SNEGSKA (reference sequence). CDR3 length equals 14 residues. The CDR3 DNA is TGCAGTGCTAGCTTAACAGGGAAGGGAAACACCATATATTTT. Translation gives CSASLTGKGNTIYF.

The chain links TRBV5-1 to TRBJ2-2, with 16 bases that match TRBD2. In germline, CDR1 is SGHRS, CDR2 YFSETQ. The V gene end was trimmed by 7 bases and the J gene end by 3 bases; junction bases not matched to a gene: 9. The CDR3 sequence is 18 residues long. This chain's CDR3 is CASSRGLAGGRDTGELFF. Written as DNA, the CDR3 is TGCGCCAGCTCCCGGGGACTAGCGGGAGGGCGGGACACCGGGGAGCTGTTTTTT.

This clonotype was seen only a few times. The V call is TRBV20-1, the J call TRBJ2-3; a weak D match, TRBD2 (6 bases). Germline V lookup: CDR1 DFQATT, CDR2 SNEGSKA (reference sequence). Trimming pared 7 bases from V and 5 bases from J, leaving 19 bases between. The CDR3 has 14 amino acids. The CDR3 DNA reads as TGCAGTGTCGTGCCCGGGGAGGACGTAGATACGCAGTATTTT. Amino acids: CSVVPGEDVDTQYF.

This clonotype turned up a few times. The rearrangement joins TRBV11-3 to TRBJ2-2, with no clear D. This CDR3 contains 13 residues. Germline CDR1 is SGHNT and CDR2 is YENEEA. Trimming removed 1 base at V and 7 bases at J, with 7 bases between. Here the CDR3 DNA reads TGTGCCAGCAGCTTAGTCCTGGGCGGGGAGCTGTTTTTT. Its protein is CASSLVLGGELFF.

Written as DNA, the CDR3 is TGCGCCAGCAGCTGGGCCGGGACCTATGATGAGCAGTTCTTC. Translation gives CASSWAGTYDEQFF. The chain employs TRBV5-1 and TRBJ2-1, with D perhaps assigned TRBD1 or TRBD2 (5 bases each). V was shortened by 3 bases and J by 8 bases, with 15 bases between the two germline ends. CDR1 is SGHRS and CDR2 is YFSETQ in the germline V gene. This CDR3 is built from 14 residues.

The chain is built from TRBV20-1 and TRBJ2-5; D is undetermined. V was pared by 6 bases and J by 5 bases, with 10 bases between. Germline V gives CDR1 DFQATT, CDR2 SNEGSKA (reference sequence). This CDR3 is built from 11 residues. This CDR3 is CSARPSETQYF. The CDR3 bases are TGCAGTGCCCGCCCAAGCGAGACCCAGTACTTC.

This clonotype was seen ten or more times. This chain uses TRBV5-1 with TRBJ1-1; D is ambiguous. Germline CDR1 SGHRS, CDR2 YFSETQ. Trimming removed 0 bases from V and 0 bases from J, with 6 bases in between. The CDR3 loop spans 14 amino acids. The CDR3 DNA reads TGCGCCAGCAGCTTGGACTCGCTGAACACTGAAGCTTTCTTT. Amino acid sequence: CASSLDSLNTEAFF. Filled out from reference TRBV5-1 and TRBJ1-1, the complete variable domain reads KAGVTQTPRYLIKTRGQQVTLSCSPISGHRSVSWYQQTPGQGLQFLFEYFSETQRNKGNFPGRFSGRQFSNSRSEMNVSTLELGDSALYLCASSLDSLNTEAFFGQGTRLTVV.

In this sample, this clonotype turned up a few times. The chain is built from TRBV5-5 and TRBJ1-1; D is uncertain. V dropped 10 bases and J dropped 4 bases, with 11 bases sitting between them. Germline values: CDR1 SGHKS, CDR2 YYEKEE (reference sequence). The CDR3 covers 11 residues. The CDR3 DNA is TGTGCCTCGGATTGGGGCACTGAAGCTTTCTTT. Its protein is CASDWGTEAFF.